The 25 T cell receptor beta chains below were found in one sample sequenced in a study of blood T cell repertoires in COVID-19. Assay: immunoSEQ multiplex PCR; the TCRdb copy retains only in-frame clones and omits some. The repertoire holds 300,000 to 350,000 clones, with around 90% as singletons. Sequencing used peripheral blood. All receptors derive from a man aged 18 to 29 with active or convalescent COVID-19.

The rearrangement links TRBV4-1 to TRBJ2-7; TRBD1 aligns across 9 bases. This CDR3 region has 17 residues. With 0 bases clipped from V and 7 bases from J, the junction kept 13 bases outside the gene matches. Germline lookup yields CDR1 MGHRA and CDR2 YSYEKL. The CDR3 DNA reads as TGCGCCAGCAGCCAAGACCCCAGCCGGGACAGGGATGGTGAGCAGTACTTC. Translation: CASSQDPSRDRDGEQYF.

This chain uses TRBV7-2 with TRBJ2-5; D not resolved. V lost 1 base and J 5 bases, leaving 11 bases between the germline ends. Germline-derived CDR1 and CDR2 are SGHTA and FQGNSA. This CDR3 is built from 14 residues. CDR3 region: CASSLDPSGETQYF. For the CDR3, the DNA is TGTGCCAGCAGCTTAGACCCTTCCGGGGAGACCCAGTACTTC.

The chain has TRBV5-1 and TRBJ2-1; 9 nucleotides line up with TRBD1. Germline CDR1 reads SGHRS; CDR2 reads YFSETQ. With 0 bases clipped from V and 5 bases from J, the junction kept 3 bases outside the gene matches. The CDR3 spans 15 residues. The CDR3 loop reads CASSLEGQGDNEQFF. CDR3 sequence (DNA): TGCGCCAGCAGCTTGGAGGGACAGGGTGACAATGAGCAGTTCTTC.

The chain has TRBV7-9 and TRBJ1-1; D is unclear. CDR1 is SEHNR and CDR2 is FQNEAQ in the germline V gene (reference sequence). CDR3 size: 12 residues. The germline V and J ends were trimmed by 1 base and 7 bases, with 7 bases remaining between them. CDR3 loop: CASSLDGVEAFF. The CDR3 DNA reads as TGTGCCAGCAGCTTAGACGGGGTTGAAGCTTTCTTT.

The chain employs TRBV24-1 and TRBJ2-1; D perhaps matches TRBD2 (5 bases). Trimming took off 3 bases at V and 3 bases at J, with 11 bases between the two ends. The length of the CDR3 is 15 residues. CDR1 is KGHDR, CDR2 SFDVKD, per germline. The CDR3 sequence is CATSDEGAGYNEQFF. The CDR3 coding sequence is TGTGCCACCAGTGATGAGGGAGCTGGCTACAATGAGCAGTTCTTC.

In DNA form, the CDR3 reads TGTGCCAGCAGTTTATACCCGAGGGCTTTCTTT. Translating gives CASSLYPRAFF. J is TRBJ1-1 and V is TRBV28; D unclear. The V end lost 1 base, the J end lost 11 bases, and 8 bases lay between the germline ends. The CDR3 consists of 11 residues. CDR1 MDHEN and CDR2 SYDVKM come from the germline V gene.

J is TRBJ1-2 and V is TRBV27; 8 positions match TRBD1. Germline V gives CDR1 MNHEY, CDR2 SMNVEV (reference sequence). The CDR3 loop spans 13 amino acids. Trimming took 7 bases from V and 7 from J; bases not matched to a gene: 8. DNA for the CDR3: TGTGCCAGCACCACAGGGGGGAATCGTGGCTACACCTTC. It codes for CASTTGGNRGYTF.

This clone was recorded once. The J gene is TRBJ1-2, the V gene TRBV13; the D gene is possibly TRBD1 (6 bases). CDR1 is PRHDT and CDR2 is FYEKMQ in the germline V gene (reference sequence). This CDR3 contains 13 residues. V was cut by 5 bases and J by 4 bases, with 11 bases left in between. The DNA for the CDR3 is TGTGCCAGCAGCCCATTGACAGGCTATGGCTACACCTTC. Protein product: CASSPLTGYGYTF.

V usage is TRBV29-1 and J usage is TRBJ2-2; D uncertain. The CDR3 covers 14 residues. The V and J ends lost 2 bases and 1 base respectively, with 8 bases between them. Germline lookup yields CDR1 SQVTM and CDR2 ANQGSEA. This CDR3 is CSVESGLNTGELFF. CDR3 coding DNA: TGCAGCGTTGAATCGGGTTTGAACACCGGGGAGCTGTTTTTT.

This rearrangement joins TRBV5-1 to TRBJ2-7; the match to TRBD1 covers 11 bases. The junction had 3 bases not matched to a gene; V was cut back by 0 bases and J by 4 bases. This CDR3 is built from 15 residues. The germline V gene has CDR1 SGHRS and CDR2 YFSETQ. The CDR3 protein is CASSLEGTGGYEQYF. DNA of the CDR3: TGCGCCAGCAGCTTGGAAGGGACAGGGGGTTACGAGCAGTACTTC.

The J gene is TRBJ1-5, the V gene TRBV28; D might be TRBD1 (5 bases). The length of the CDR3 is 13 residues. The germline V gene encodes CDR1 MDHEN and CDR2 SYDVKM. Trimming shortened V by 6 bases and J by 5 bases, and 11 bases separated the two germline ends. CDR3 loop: CASRGEGYQPQHF. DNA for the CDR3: TGTGCCAGCAGGGGGGAGGGTTATCAGCCCCAGCATTTT.

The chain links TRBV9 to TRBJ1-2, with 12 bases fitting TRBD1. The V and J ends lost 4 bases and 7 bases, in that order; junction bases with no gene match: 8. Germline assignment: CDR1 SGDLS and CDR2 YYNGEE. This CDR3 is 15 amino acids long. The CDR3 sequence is CASSSGTGGIGGYTF. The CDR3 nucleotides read TGTGCCAGCAGCTCCGGGACAGGGGGCATCGGTGGCTACACCTTC.

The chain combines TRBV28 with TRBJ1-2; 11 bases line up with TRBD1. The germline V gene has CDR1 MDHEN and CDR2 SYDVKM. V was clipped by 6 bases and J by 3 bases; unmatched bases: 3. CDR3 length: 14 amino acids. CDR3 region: CASRRTGGDYGYTF. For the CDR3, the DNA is TGTGCCAGCAGGAGGACAGGGGGCGACTATGGCTACACCTTC.

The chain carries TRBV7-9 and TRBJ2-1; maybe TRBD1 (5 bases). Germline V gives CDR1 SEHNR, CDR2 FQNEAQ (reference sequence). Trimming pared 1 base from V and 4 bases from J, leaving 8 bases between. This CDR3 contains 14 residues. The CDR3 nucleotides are TGTGCCAGCAGCTTAGTAGGGGAATACAATGAGCAGTTCTTC. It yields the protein CASSLVGEYNEQFF.

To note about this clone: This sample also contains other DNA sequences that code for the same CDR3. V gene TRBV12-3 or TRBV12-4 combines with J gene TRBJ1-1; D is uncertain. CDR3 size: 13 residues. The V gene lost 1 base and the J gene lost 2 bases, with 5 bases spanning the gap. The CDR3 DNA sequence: TGTGCCAGCAGTTTAGGCGGAAACACTGAAGCTTTCTTT. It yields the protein CASSLGGNTEAFF.

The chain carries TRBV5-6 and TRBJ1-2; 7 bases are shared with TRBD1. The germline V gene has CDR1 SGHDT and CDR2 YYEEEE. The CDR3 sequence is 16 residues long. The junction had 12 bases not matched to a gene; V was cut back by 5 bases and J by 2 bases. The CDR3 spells CASRFRGTDKNYGYTF. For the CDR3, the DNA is TGTGCCAGCAGATTTAGAGGGACAGATAAAAACTATGGCTACACCTTC.

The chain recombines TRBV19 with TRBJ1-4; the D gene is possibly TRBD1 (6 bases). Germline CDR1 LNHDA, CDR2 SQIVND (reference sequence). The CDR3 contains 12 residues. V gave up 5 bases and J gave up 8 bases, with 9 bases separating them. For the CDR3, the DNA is TGTGCCAGTAGTGGGACATCCGAAAAACTGTTTTTT. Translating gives CASSGTSEKLFF.

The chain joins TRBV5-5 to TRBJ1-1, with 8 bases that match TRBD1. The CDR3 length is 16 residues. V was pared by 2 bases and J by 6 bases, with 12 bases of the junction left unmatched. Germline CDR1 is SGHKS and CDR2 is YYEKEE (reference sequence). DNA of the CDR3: TGTGCCAGCAGCTTAGACAGGGGAGAGGTGGCCGCTGAAGCTTTCTTT. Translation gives CASSLDRGEVAAEAFF. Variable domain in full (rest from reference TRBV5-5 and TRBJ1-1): DAGVTQSPTHLIKTRGQQVTLRCSPISGHKSVSWYQQVLGQGPQFIFQYYEKEERGRGNFPDRFSARQFPNYSSELNVNALLLGDSALYLCASSLDRGEVAAEAFFGQGTRLTVV.

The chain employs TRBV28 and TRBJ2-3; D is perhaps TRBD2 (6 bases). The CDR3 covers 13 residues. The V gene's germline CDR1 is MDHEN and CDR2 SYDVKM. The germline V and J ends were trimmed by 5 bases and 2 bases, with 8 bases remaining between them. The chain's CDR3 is CASSVAVTDTQYF. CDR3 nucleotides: TGTGCCAGCAGTGTAGCGGTCACAGATACGCAGTATTTT.

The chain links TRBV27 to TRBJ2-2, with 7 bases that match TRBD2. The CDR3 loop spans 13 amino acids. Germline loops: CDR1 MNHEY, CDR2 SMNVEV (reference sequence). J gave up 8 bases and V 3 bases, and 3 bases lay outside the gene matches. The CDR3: CASSFGGDGELFF. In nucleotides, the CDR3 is TGTGCCAGCAGTTTTGGGGGGGATGGGGAGCTGTTTTTT.

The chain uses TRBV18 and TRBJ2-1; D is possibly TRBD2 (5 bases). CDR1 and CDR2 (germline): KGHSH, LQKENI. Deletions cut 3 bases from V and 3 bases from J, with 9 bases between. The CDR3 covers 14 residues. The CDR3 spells CASSPSAYYNEQFF. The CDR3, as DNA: TGTGCCAGCTCACCTAGCGCCTACTACAATGAGCAGTTCTTC. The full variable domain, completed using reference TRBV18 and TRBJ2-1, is NAGVMQNPRHLVRRRGQEARLRCSPMKGHSHVYWYRQLPEEGLKFMVYLQKENIIDESGMPKERFSAEFPKEGPSILRIQQVVRGDSAAYFCASSPSAYYNEQFFGPGTRLTVL.

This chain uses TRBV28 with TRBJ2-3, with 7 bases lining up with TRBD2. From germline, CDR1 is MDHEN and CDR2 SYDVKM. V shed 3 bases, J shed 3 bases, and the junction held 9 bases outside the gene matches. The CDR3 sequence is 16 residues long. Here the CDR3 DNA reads TGTGCCAGCAGTTTTCTGGCGGGAGCGGTAACAGATACGCAGTATTTT. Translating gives CASSFLAGAVTDTQYF.

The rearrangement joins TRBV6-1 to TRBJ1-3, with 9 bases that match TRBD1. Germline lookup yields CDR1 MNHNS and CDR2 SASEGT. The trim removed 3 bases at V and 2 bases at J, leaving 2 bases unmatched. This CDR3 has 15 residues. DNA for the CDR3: TGTGCCAGCAGTGATAGGGACAGGGCTGGAAACACCATATATTTT. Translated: CASSDRDRAGNTIYF.

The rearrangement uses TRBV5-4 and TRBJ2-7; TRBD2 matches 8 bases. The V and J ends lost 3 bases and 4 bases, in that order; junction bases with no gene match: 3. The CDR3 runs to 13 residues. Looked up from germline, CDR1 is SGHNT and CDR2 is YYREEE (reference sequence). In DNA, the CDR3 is TGTGCCAGCAGCTCCGGGGGGGCGTACGAGCAGTACTTC. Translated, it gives CASSSGGAYEQYF.

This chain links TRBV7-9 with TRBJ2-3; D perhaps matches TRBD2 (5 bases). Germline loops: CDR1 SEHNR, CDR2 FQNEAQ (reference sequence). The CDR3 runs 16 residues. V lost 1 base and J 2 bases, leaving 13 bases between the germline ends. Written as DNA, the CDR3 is TGTGCCAGCAGCTTAGGGATCGGGATAGCCACAGATACGCAGTATTTT. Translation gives CASSLGIGIATDTQYF. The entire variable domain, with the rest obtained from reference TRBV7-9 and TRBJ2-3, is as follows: DTGVSQNPRHKITKRGQNVTFRCDPISEHNRLYWYRQTLGQGPEFLTYFQNEAQLEKSRLLSDRFSAERPKGSFSTLEIQRTEQGDSAMYLCASSLGIGIATDTQYFGPGTRLTVL.